This is a list of T cell receptor beta chains from one sample in a study of regulatory T cells in long-lasting Graves disease. MiXCR, run by TCRdb on the multiplex PCR reads, gives a single entry per CDR3 protein. Of roughly 700,000 distinct CDR3 sequences in the sample, about 32% were seen once. The sample in question was peripheral blood mononuclear cells (PBMCs), obtained when the disease was refractory, from a patient treated with antithyroid drugs. These receptors were taken from a female donor with Graves disease. Both conserved end residues are part of each CDR3. Some rows have no size entry. The others give once, few or many, or a class for an expanded clone.

length,V,size,J,CDR3
15,TRBV5-1,.,TRBJ1-2,CASSLTAFGTFGYTF
16,TRBV30,.,TRBJ1-3,CAWRNRDRPSGNTIYF
14,TRBV7-9,.,TRBJ1-1,CASSFDSSNTEAFF
19,TRBV12-5,many,TRBJ2-7,CASGLATSGGLNPSYEQYF
12,TRBV29-1,.,TRBJ1-2,CSVAGTGDGYTF
18,TRBV19,few,TRBJ1-2,CASSKVGQERTINYGYTF
13,TRBV20-1,few,TRBJ2-7,CSVTSYSSYEQYF
13,TRBV6-1,.,TRBJ2-7,CASSGPSSYEQYF
15,TRBV12-3/TRBV12-4,.,TRBJ1-2,CASTSFGQGSDGYTF
16,TRBV11-2,.,TRBJ2-7,CASSPGVSGVTYEQYF
13,TRBV19,.,TRBJ2-7,CASSVAGDGEQYF
14,TRBV3-1,.,TRBJ2-5,CASSQRLAGETQYF
16,TRBV11-2,.,TRBJ2-1,CASSLRLAVTYNEQFF
15,TRBV20-1,.,TRBJ1-2,CSARSLQGVSRGYTF
17,TRBV10-3,.,TRBJ1-5,CAISESKLSYSNQPQHF
14,TRBV28,many,TRBJ1-6,CASDTDRELSPLHF
16,TRBV29-1,once,TRBJ1-5,CSVLTPPGDRNQPQHF
15,TRBV7-3,.,TRBJ1-2,CASSSEWGTGYGYTF
16,TRBV2,many,TRBJ2-5,CASRHGRGGPQETQYF
15,TRBV5-1,.,TRBJ1-5,CASSWDRDKDQPQHF
14,TRBV7-2,few,TRBJ1-2,CASSQSTGNYGYTF
13,TRBV30,few,TRBJ1-1,CAWSLDRRTEAFF